The 24 T cell receptor beta chains below were found in one sample sequenced in a study of T cell repertoires in cytomegalovirus infection. TCRdb processed the reads anew with MiXCR; each CDR3 protein has one entry. Of about 450,000 distinct CDR3 sequences listed, approximately 31% are singletons. The sample taken for sequencing was PBMCs. Receptor source: a human donor in good health (CMV status not recorded). Some clones in this sample may be carry-over from other donors' samples.

This clonotype occurred many times. This chain links TRBV7-8 with TRBJ1-4; D is unresolved. In germline, CDR1 is SGHVS, CDR2 FQNEAQ. The CDR3 has 12 amino acids. The ends were cut back, 2 bases at V and 8 bases at J, with 6 bases in the middle. The CDR3 spells CASSLREEKLFF. CDR3 coding DNA: TGTGCCAGCAGCTTAAGGGAAGAAAAACTGTTTTTT.

Turning to this clonotype: This clone may be a read error of a much larger clone one base away. The V gene is TRBV7-2, the J gene TRBJ1-3, with D unclear. CDR1 is SGHTA and CDR2 is FQGNSA in the germline V gene. The length of the CDR3 is 14 residues. CDR3 sequence (DNA): TGTGCCAGCGGGAATACCCACTCTGGAAACACCACATATTTT. Translation: CASGNTHSGNTTYF. Based on the CDR3 plus reference TRBV7-2 and TRBJ1-3, the full variable domain is GAGVSQSPSNKVTEKGKDVELRCDPISGHTALYWYRQSLGQGLEFLIYFQGNSAPDKSGLPSDRFSAERTGGSVSTLTIQRTQQEDSAVYLCASGNTHSGNTTYFGEGSWLTVV.

The chain carries TRBV7-9 and TRBJ2-3; 7 nucleotides align to TRBD2. The V gene's germline CDR1 is SEHNR and CDR2 FQNEAQ (reference sequence). The V and J ends lost 5 bases and 2 bases, in that order; junction bases with no gene match: 10. The CDR3 is 16 residues long. DNA of the CDR3: TGTGCCAGCAGCCCCGGGGTAGCGGGCATCACAGATACGCAGTATTTT. Its protein product is CASSPGVAGITDTQYF.

Ten or more counts support this clonotype. The chain carries TRBV7-6 and TRBJ2-7; D gene uncertain. The CDR3 has 14 residues. Looked up from germline, CDR1 is SGHVS and CDR2 is FNYEAQ. The V and J ends lost 3 bases and 1 base respectively, with 10 bases between them. CDR3 loop: CASSLLAFSYEQYF. For the CDR3, the DNA is TGTGCCAGCAGCTTGCTCGCTTTTTCCTACGAGCAGTACTTC.

Comment on this clonotype: In this CDR3 the conserved last residue, phenylalanine or tryptophan, is missing, so a read error is likely. The V gene is TRBV29-1, the J gene TRBJ1-2, with 9 bases that match TRBD1. V shed 3 bases and J 7 bases; nucleotides not matched to a gene: 9. CDR1 and CDR2 (germline): SQVTM, ANQGSEA. CDR3 length: 14 amino acids. CDR3 sequence reads: CSVDPTDRGAGYTL. The CDR3 DNA reads as TGCAGCGTTGACCCCACTGACAGGGGGGCTGGCTACACCTTA.

This rearrangement joins TRBV7-4 to TRBJ2-5; D uncertain. Trimming stripped 3 bases from V and 4 bases from J, with 6 bases between. The CDR3 has 12 residues. The germline V gene encodes CDR1 SGHVT and CDR2 SQSDAQ. CDR3 sequence reads: CASSLLPETQYF. In DNA form, the CDR3 reads TGTGCCAGCAGCTTGCTTCCAGAGACCCAGTACTTC.

The chain combines TRBV15 with TRBJ1-2, with TRBD1 identical over 7 bases. Germline CDR1 is LNHNV and CDR2 is YYDKDF (reference sequence). CDR3 length: 18 residues. The junction had 13 bases not matched to a gene; V was cut back by 3 bases and J by 0 bases. The CDR3 nucleotides read TGTGCCACCAGCAGGGAAAGGACAGGACCTCGAGCTAACTATGGCTACACCTTC. Residues: CATSRERTGPRANYGYTF.

The V call is TRBV19, the J call TRBJ1-5, with D possibly matching TRBD1 (6 bases). The CDR3 is 13 amino acids. Germline lookup yields CDR1 LNHDA and CDR2 SQIVND (reference sequence). Trimming left V 7 bases short and J 6 bases short, with 13 bases between. DNA of the CDR3: TGTGCCAGTACTACGACAGGCACTCAGCCCCAGCATTTT. Translation: CASTTTGTQPQHF.

The chain links TRBV2 to TRBJ2-7, with D unclear. The CDR3 covers 13 residues. CDR1 and CDR2 (germline): SNHLY, FYNNEI. Trimming left V 0 bases short and J 7 bases short, with 10 bases between. The CDR3 DNA reads TGTGCCAGCAGTGAAGCCCGCCTCGGGGAGCAGTACTTC. Translation gives CASSEARLGEQYF.

V gene TRBV18 combines with J gene TRBJ2-6; no clear D. Germline assignment: CDR1 KGHSH and CDR2 LQKENI. CDR3 length: 15 residues. V was trimmed by 8 bases and J by 0 bases, leaving 11 bases between them. Written as DNA, the CDR3 is TGTGCCAGCCTTGGTGGTTTCTCTGGGGCCAACGTCCTGACTTTC. Translated: CASLGGFSGANVLTF.

This clonotype has ten or more counts. The genes are TRBV7-2 and TRBJ2-5; TRBD2 might be the D (7 bases). V dropped 1 base and J dropped 4 bases, with 19 bases sitting between them. This CDR3 is 17 amino acids long. Germline-derived CDR1 and CDR2 are SGHTA and FQGNSA. The CDR3 region is CASSLGWDRGGRETQYF. CDR3 DNA: TGTGCCAGCAGCTTAGGATGGGATAGGGGGGGGCGAGAGACCCAGTACTTC.

Worth noting for this clonotype: With a much larger clone just one base away, this may be a read error. J is TRBJ1-2 and V is TRBV4-1; 7 bases are shared with TRBD1. Germline V gene lookup returns CDR1 MGHRA and CDR2 YSYEKL. The CDR3 has 13 residues. The CDR3 coding sequence is TGCTCCAGCAGCCAACGACAGGGTCATGGCTACACCTTC. Translated: CSSSQRQGHGYTF.

This clonotype has a handful of counts. The chain employs TRBV6-2 or TRBV6-3 and TRBJ1-1; unclear D gene. V lost 2 bases and J 7 bases, leaving 8 bases between the germline ends. CDR1 and CDR2 (germline): MNHEY, SVGEGT. The CDR3 is 12 amino acids. Written as DNA, the CDR3 is TGTGCCAGCAGTTACGGCCAGATTGAAGCTTTCTTT. It is translated as CASSYGQIEAFF.

This rearrangement joins TRBV24-1 to TRBJ1-2; D is ambiguous. CDR1 and CDR2 from the germline V gene are KGHDR and SFDVKD. V lost 3 bases, J lost 3 bases, and 7 bases lay in between. The CDR3 is 13 amino acids. CDR3 sequence: CATSDQQHYGYTF. In nucleotides, the CDR3 is TGTGCCACCAGTGATCAACAGCACTATGGCTACACCTTC.

Details on this clonotype: A junction end diverges from the germline sequence, so it may reflect a read error. The chain combines TRBV4-1 with TRBJ1-1; D unresolved. There are 16 residues in the CDR3. Germline V gives CDR1 MGHRA, CDR2 YSYEKL. The CDR3 here is CASSEEVRILNTEAFF. CDR3 sequence (DNA): TGCGCCAGCAGCGAAGAAGTAAGAATTCTGAACACTGAAGCTTTCTTT.

This clonotype has ten or more counts. V is TRBV7-2 and J is TRBJ1-3; D is ambiguous. V was trimmed by 1 base and J by 2 bases, leaving 9 bases between them. The length of the CDR3 is 15 residues. Per germline, CDR1 SGHTA and CDR2 FQGNSA. The CDR3 region has the DNA TGTGCCAGCAGCTTAGTTCCAGGTGCTGGAAACACCATATATTTT. Its translation: CASSLVPGAGNTIYF. The whole variable domain, filled in from reference TRBV7-2 and TRBJ1-3, reads GAGVSQSPSNKVTEKGKDVELRCDPISGHTALYWYRQSLGQGLEFLIYFQGNSAPDKSGLPSDRFSAERTGGSVSTLTIQRTQQEDSAVYLCASSLVPGAGNTIYFGEGSWLTVV.

The chain employs TRBV6-2 or TRBV6-3 and TRBJ2-3, with TRBD2 identical over 8 bases. From germline, CDR1 is MNHEY and CDR2 SVGEGT. The CDR3 consists of 15 residues. With 3 bases clipped from V and 6 bases from J, the junction kept 8 bases outside the gene matches. CDR3 amino acids: CASSYAGLVGDTQYF. CDR3 nucleotide sequence: TGTGCCAGCAGTTATGCGGGACTAGTCGGTGATACGCAGTATTTT.

Points on this clonotype: Since no conserved phenylalanine or tryptophan closes the CDR3, a read error is the likely cause. The genes are TRBV12-3 or TRBV12-4 and TRBJ2-5; maybe TRBD1 (5 bases). There are 13 residues in the CDR3. Trimming pared 6 bases from V and 3 bases from J, leaving 11 bases between. The DNA of the CDR3 is TGTGCCAGCAGAAGACAGACCGAAGAGACCCAGTACTCC. Amino acids: CASRRQTEETQYS.

The chain has TRBV7-4 and TRBJ2-3; no clear D. This CDR3 is built from 12 residues. Looked up from germline, CDR1 is SGHVT and CDR2 is SQSDAQ. Trimming removed 7 bases from V and 6 bases from J, with 11 bases in between. Here the CDR3 DNA reads TGTGCCAGCAACCCCTACCAGGATACGCAGTATTTT. Its protein is CASNPYQDTQYF.

The sample holds one count of this clonotype. The chain carries TRBV5-5 and TRBJ2-1, with D perhaps assigned TRBD1 or TRBD2 (5 bases each). Germline values: CDR1 SGHKS, CDR2 YYEKEE (reference sequence). CDR3 size: 14 residues. Trimming shortened V by 4 bases and J by 4 bases, and 12 bases separated the two germline ends. CDR3 in amino acids: CASSRVGGYNEQFF. CDR3 DNA: TGTGCCAGCAGCCGCGTTGGGGGTTACAATGAGCAGTTCTTC.

This clonotype occurred a few times. V is TRBV24-1 and J is TRBJ1-2; D gene uncertain. V lost 1 base and J 8 bases, leaving 7 bases between the germline ends. The length of the CDR3 is 12 residues. The germline V gene encodes CDR1 KGHDR and CDR2 SFDVKD. As DNA, the CDR3 is TGTGCCACCAGTGATTTCGGGGAAGGCTACACCTTC. It codes for CATSDFGEGYTF.

This clonotype was found many times. V usage is TRBV12-3 or TRBV12-4 and J usage is TRBJ1-6; TRBD1 matches 8 bases. V lost 3 bases to trimming and J lost 12 bases; unmatched junction nucleotides: 7. The CDR3 totals 14 residues. The CDR3 DNA sequence: TGTGCCAGCAGTTTCCGGGCAGGGGGCCTACCCCTCCACTTT. Translated: CASSFRAGGLPLHF.

This chain uses TRBV4-2 with TRBJ1-1; possible D gene TRBD1, 5 bases. The germline V and J ends were trimmed by 0 bases and 7 bases, with 18 bases remaining between them. Germline CDR1 reads LGHNA; CDR2 reads YNFKEQ. This CDR3 has 16 residues. CDR3 sequence (DNA): TGTGCCAGCAGCCAAGATGCGGTGAGGGGCCCCTATGAAGCTTTCTTT. It yields the protein CASSQDAVRGPYEAFF.

This clonotype was observed a handful of times. The V call is TRBV5-5, the J call TRBJ2-2; D is uncertain. Per the germline V gene, CDR1 is SGHKS and CDR2 is YYEKEE (reference sequence). This CDR3 region has 14 residues. Trimming stripped 0 bases from V and 4 bases from J, with 7 bases between. CDR3 DNA sequence: TGTGCCAGCAGCTTGGAAGTTATCACCGGGGAGCTGTTTTTT. It translates to CASSLEVITGELFF.